What follows are 17 T cell receptor beta chains derived from one specimen sequenced in a study of shared clonotypes between healthy human individuals. This table comes from immunoSEQ multiplex PCR, and its TCRdb copy is limited to in-frame clones, with some not included. Among 1,400,000 or so clones listed, 98% were seen once. The sequenced material came from naive CD4+ T cells sorted from blood. The subset here: CD45RA+ positively selected. The source is a young man in good health.

The chain combines TRBV5-5 with TRBJ2-7, with 7 bases aligning to TRBD1. V lost 6 bases to trimming and J lost 2 bases; unmatched junction nucleotides: 5. Per germline, CDR1 SGHKS and CDR2 YYEKEE (reference sequence). This CDR3 has 13 residues. The chain's CDR3 is CASTTGDTYEQYF. The CDR3 bases are TGTGCCAGCACAACAGGGGACACCTACGAGCAGTACTTC.

The V gene is TRBV7-9, the J gene TRBJ1-2, with TRBD1 matching 7 bases. The V gene's germline CDR1 is SEHNR and CDR2 FQNEAQ (reference sequence). J was trimmed by 6 bases and V by 4 bases; bases with no gene match: 5. The CDR3 runs 13 residues. DNA for the CDR3: TGTGCCAGCAGCTCACAGGGGCGCGATGGCTACACCTTC. This sequence encodes CASSSQGRDGYTF.

The chain recombines TRBV5-1 with TRBJ2-7, with 9 bases identical to TRBD2. CDR1 is SGHRS, CDR2 YFSETQ, per germline. The CDR3 runs to 13 residues. V dropped 4 bases and J dropped 5; count of bases not matched to a gene: 4. Here the CDR3 reads CASSVRLADEQYF. The CDR3 nucleotides are TGCGCCAGCAGCGTCCGACTAGCGGACGAGCAGTACTTC.

V usage is TRBV5-4 and J usage is TRBJ1-5, with a weak D call TRBD1 (6 bases). The CDR3 is made up of 16 amino acids. CDR1 and CDR2 from the germline V gene are SGHNT and YYREEE (reference sequence). The V end lost 1 base, the J end lost 0 bases, and 11 bases lay between the germline ends. The CDR3 here is CASSLLQGISNQPQHF. CDR3 coding DNA: TGTGCCAGCAGCTTGTTACAGGGCATTAGCAATCAGCCCCAGCATTTT. Looking up the rest from reference TRBV5-4 and TRBJ1-5 gives the full variable domain: ETGVTQSPTHLIKTRGQQVTLRCSSQSGHNTVSWYQQALGQGPQFIFQYYREEENGRGNFPPRFSGLQFPNYSSELNVNALELDDSALYLCASSLLQGISNQPQHFGDGTRLSIL.

Remarks on this clone: This sample also contains other DNA sequences that code for the same CDR3. This chain joins TRBV30 and TRBJ2-7; no definite D call. V was clipped by 0 bases and J by 3 bases, with 9 bases between them. Germline V gives CDR1 GTSNPN, CDR2 SVGIG (reference sequence). The CDR3 consists of 13 residues. The CDR3 coding sequence is TGTGCCTGGAGTGTAGGTCGGAACTACGAGCAGTACTTC. This encodes CAWSVGRNYEQYF.

The chain combines TRBV28 with TRBJ1-5; 8 bases match TRBD1. This CDR3 has 14 amino acids. After removal of 5 bases from V and 7 bases from J, the junction contained 7 bases not matched to a gene. The germline V gene encodes CDR1 MDHEN and CDR2 SYDVKM. The CDR3 sequence: CASSGLGQDQPQHF. The CDR3 region has the DNA TGTGCCAGCAGTGGGCTGGGACAGGACCAGCCCCAGCATTTT. Variable domain in full (rest from reference TRBV28 and TRBJ1-5): DVKVTQSSRYLVKRTGEKVFLECVQDMDHENMFWYRQDPGLGLRLIYFSYDVKMKEKGDIPEGYSVSREKKERFSLILESASTNQTSMYLCASSGLGQDQPQHFGDGTRLSIL.

The chain couples TRBV9 to TRBJ2-1; 12 nucleotides agree with TRBD2. CDR1 is SGDLS, CDR2 YYNGEE, per germline. This CDR3 has 15 amino acids. V was pared by 4 bases and J by 4 bases, with 3 bases of the junction left unmatched. The CDR3 bases are TGTGCCAGCAGCCCGGGACTAGCGGGTTACAATGAGCAGTTCTTC. Protein sequence: CASSPGLAGYNEQFF.

This rearrangement joins TRBV9 to TRBJ2-3; TRBD2 might be the D (6 bases). Deletions cut 0 bases from V and 4 bases from J, with 18 bases between. This CDR3 is 17 amino acids long. CDR1 and CDR2 from the germline V gene are SGDLS and YYNGEE. The DNA for the CDR3 is TGTGCCAGCAGCGTAGCTCCTGGGGGGAGGATGGCAGATACGCAGTATTTT. It codes for CASSVAPGGRMADTQYF. The variable domain in full, with the rest retrieved from reference TRBV9 and TRBJ2-3, is DSGVTQTPKHLITATGQRVTLRCSPRSGDLSVYWYQQSLDQGLQFLIQYYNGEERAKGNILERFSAQQFPDLHSELNLSSLELGDSALYFCASSVAPGGRMADTQYFGPGTRLTVL.

The rearrangement uses TRBV15 and TRBJ2-1; 15 positions match TRBD2. Trimming removed 4 bases from V and 6 bases from J; junction bases left unmatched: 10. The CDR3 loop spans 18 amino acids. The germline V gene has CDR1 LNHNV and CDR2 YYDKDF (reference sequence). CDR3 loop: CATSTGTSGRTIVNEQFF. The CDR3, as DNA: TGTGCCACCAGCACTGGGACTAGCGGGAGGACAATTGTCAATGAGCAGTTCTTC.

The chain carries TRBV11-1 and TRBJ2-7, with D uncertain. This CDR3 is built from 13 residues. Germline assignment: CDR1 SGHAT and CDR2 FQDESV (reference sequence). The V and J ends lost 2 bases and 3 bases respectively, with 8 bases between them. The CDR3 is CASSLILDYEQYF. CDR3 sequence (DNA): TGTGCCAGCAGCTTAATTCTAGACTACGAGCAGTACTTC.

CDR3 DNA: TGCGCCAGCAGCTTGGAGCTGTTCGACACTGAAGCTTTCTTT. Its protein is CASSLELFDTEAFF. The chain recombines TRBV5-1 with TRBJ1-1; D unclear. The CDR3 consists of 14 residues. CDR1 SGHRS and CDR2 YFSETQ come from the germline V gene. The V end lost 0 bases, the J end lost 3 bases, and 9 bases lay between the germline ends.

This clone was seen once. Mismatch with germline at one junction end may stem from a read error. The chain joins TRBV10-2 to TRBJ2-3; TRBD1 matches 8 bases. Looked up from germline, CDR1 is WSHSY and CDR2 is SAAADI. The CDR3 extends over 14 amino acids. CDR3: CASSARQGTDTQYF. CDR3 in DNA: TGCGCCAGTAGTGCTCGACAGGGGACAGATACGCAGTATTTT.

The rearrangement uses TRBV29-1 and TRBJ2-5, with 9 bases lining up with TRBD1. V shed 5 bases, J shed 3 bases, and the junction held 10 bases outside the gene matches. CDR1 SQVTM and CDR2 ANQGSEA come from the germline V gene. CDR3 length: 15 amino acids. CDR3 protein: CSVSFGTGTKETQYF. DNA of the CDR3: TGCAGCGTTTCATTCGGGACAGGGACCAAAGAGACCCAGTACTTC.

The chain couples TRBV6-1 to TRBJ2-7, with 7 bases identical to TRBD1. The CDR3 has 14 residues. Germline V gene data show CDR1 as MNHNS and CDR2 as SASEGT. J gave up 7 bases and V 6 bases, and 12 bases lay outside the gene matches. CDR3 coding DNA: TGTGCCAGCAGACCCCCACAGGGGCATTGGGAGCAGTACTTC. Encoded protein: CASRPPQGHWEQYF.

The V and J genes are TRBV10-3 and TRBJ2-1, with 11 bases matching TRBD2. The CDR3 is 20 residues long. CDR1 and CDR2 (germline): ENHRY, SYGVKD. J lost 2 bases, V lost 3 bases, and 15 bases had no gene match. CDR3 protein: CAISDVLLAGVSRAYNEQFF. Here the CDR3 DNA reads TGTGCCATCAGTGACGTATTACTAGCGGGAGTAAGTCGCGCCTACAATGAGCAGTTCTTC.

The rearrangement uses TRBV18 and TRBJ2-3; TRBD1 might be the D (6 bases). With 6 bases removed from V and 1 base from J, the gap between germline ends came to 14 bases. Germline-derived CDR1 and CDR2 are KGHSH and LQKENI. The CDR3 totals 15 residues. CDR3 loop: CASSDSRGGTDTQYF. Written as DNA, the CDR3 is TGTGCCAGCTCGGACAGCCGAGGTGGCACAGATACGCAGTATTTT.

The genes are TRBV4-2 and TRBJ2-2, with 9 bases identical to TRBD1. Trimming cost V 6 bases and J 6 bases; bases outside gene matches: 8. The CDR3 runs to 15 residues. Germline V gene lookup returns CDR1 LGHNA and CDR2 YNFKEQ. CDR3 sequence reads: CASSGWGQGAGELFF. The CDR3 bases are TGTGCCAGCAGTGGGTGGGGACAGGGCGCCGGGGAGCTGTTTTTT.